This TCR beta chain appears in the sequencing data of a study of shared clonotypes between healthy human individuals. The germline gives CDR1 SGHRS, CDR2 YFSETQ. Trimming took off 4 bases at V and 2 bases at J, with 16 bases between the two ends. This CDR3 spans 16 amino acids. This table comes from immunoSEQ multiplex PCR, and its TCRdb copy is limited to in-frame clones, with some not included. The sample contains roughly 2.2 million clones, 93% of which appear only once. Recent acute infections and vaccinations were absent in the healthy HIV-negative adult donors. CD45RA+ naive and CD45RA-negative memory subsets were separated from CD4+ cells.

Sequences were obtained from naive CD4+ T cells from PBMCs. Subset: CD45RA+ positively selected. This chain uses TRBV5-1 with TRBJ1-5; D remains ambiguous. This TCR derives from a man younger than 35 in good health. Some clones in this sample may be carry-over from other donors' samples. CDR3 DNA: TGCGCCAGCAGCCTGGGCGGGGTTGGGGGCAATCAGCCCCAGCATTTT. Amino acid sequence: CASSLGGVGGNQPQHF.